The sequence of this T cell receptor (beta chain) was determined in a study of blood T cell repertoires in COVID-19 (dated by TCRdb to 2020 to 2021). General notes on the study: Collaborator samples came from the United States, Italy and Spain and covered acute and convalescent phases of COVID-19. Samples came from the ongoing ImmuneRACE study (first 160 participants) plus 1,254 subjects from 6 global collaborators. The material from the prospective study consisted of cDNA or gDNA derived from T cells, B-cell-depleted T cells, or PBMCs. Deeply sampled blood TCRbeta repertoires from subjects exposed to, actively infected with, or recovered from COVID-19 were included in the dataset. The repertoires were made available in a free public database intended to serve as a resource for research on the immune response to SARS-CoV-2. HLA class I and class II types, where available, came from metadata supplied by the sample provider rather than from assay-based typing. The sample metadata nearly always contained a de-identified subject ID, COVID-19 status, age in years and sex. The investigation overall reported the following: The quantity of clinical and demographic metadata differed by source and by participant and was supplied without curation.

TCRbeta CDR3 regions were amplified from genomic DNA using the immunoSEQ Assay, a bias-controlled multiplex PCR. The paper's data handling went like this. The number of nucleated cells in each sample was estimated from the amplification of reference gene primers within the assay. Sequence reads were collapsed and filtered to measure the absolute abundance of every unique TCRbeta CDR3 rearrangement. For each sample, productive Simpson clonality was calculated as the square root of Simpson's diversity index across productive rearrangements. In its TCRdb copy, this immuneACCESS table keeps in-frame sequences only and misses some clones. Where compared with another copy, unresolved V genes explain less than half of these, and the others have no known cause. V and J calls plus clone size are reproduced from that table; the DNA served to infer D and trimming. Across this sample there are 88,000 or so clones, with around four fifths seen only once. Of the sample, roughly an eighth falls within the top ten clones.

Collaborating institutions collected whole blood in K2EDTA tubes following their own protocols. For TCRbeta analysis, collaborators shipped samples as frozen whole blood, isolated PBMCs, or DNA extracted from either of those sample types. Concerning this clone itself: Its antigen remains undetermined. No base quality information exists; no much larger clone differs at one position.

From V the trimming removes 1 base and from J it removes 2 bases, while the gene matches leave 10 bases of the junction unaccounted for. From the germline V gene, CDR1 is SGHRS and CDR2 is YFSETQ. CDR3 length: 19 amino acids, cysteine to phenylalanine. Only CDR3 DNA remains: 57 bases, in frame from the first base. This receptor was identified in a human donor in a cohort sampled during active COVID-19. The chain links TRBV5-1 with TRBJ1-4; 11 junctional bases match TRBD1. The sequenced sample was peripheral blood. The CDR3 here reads CASSLKRTGGSSTNEKLFF. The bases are TGCGCCAGCAGCTTGAAGAGGACAGGGGGCAGTAGCACTAATGAAAAACTGTTTTTT. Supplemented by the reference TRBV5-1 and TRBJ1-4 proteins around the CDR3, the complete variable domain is KAGVTQTPRYLIKTRGQQVTLSCSPISGHRSVSWYQQTPGQGLQFLFEYFSETQRNKGNFPGRFSGRQFSNSRSEMNVSTLELGDSALYLCASSLKRTGGSSTNEKLFFGSGTQLSVL.